Shown below are 12 T cell receptor beta chains from a single sample sequenced in a study of shared clonotypes between healthy human individuals (dated by TCRdb to the early 2020s). Receptor libraries were prepared by the immunoSEQ multiplex PCR assay. TCRdb mirrors the immuneACCESS table, restricted to in-frame sequences. Some clones are absent from its copies; in checked studies, under half trace to an unresolved V gene, and the reason for the others is unknown. This sample gives about 2,500,000 clones in total; around 94% of them show up just once. The ten largest clones capture roughly 0.14% of the sample. Sequencing was done on a sample of naive CD4+ T cells sorted from blood. The intended sense of this specimen's cell subset or site label: CD45RA+ positively selected. The origin of the receptors is a man between 18 and 29 years old in good health.

The rearrangement uses TRBV7-2 and TRBJ2-5; TRBD2 aligns across 10 bases. The CDR3 covers 15 residues. Trimming at V came to 5 bases and at J to 9 bases, leaving 12 bases not matched to a gene. In germline, CDR1 is SGHTA, CDR2 FQGNSA. This chain's CDR3 is CASSTSGRGTAAQYF. The CDR3 DNA is TGTGCCAGCAGCACGAGCGGGAGGGGCACAGCGGCCCAGTACTTC.

The sample holds one count of this clone. This chain uses TRBV2 with TRBJ2-7, with 10 bases identical to TRBD2. The junction had 6 bases not matched to a gene; V was cut back by 7 bases and J by 6 bases. CDR1 SNHLY and CDR2 FYNNEI come from the germline V gene. The CDR3 spans 13 residues. The CDR3 is CASTLAGVVEQYF. The CDR3 region has the DNA TGTGCCAGCACCCTAGCGGGAGTGGTCGAGCAGTACTTC.

J is TRBJ1-1 and V is TRBV4-1; 9 bases agree with TRBD1. The CDR3 contains 15 residues. Germline loops: CDR1 MGHRA, CDR2 YSYEKL. J lost 7 bases, V lost 0 bases, and 6 bases had no gene match. Here the CDR3 DNA reads TGCGCCAGCAGCCAAGACGGACAGGGGTCCGATGAAGCTTTCTTT. This translates into CASSQDGQGSDEAFF.

The rearrangement links TRBV18 to TRBJ1-4, with no clear D. With 0 bases removed from V and 3 bases from J, the gap between germline ends came to 8 bases. The CDR3 length is 15 residues. Germline-derived CDR1 and CDR2 are KGHSH and LQKENI. CDR3 amino acids: CASSPPVGANEKLFF. The CDR3 DNA is TGTGCCAGCTCACCACCGGTGGGAGCTAATGAAAAACTGTTTTTT.

This CDR3 reads CASSGGQGSYNEQFF. DNA of the CDR3: TGCGCCAGCAGCGGGGGACAGGGAAGCTACAATGAGCAGTTCTTC. The chain couples TRBV5-1 to TRBJ2-1; 9 positions match TRBD1. Germline values: CDR1 SGHRS, CDR2 YFSETQ. This CDR3 has 15 residues. Germline trimming cut 4 bases from V and 3 bases from J; bases unmatched to any gene: 5.

The chain links TRBV28 to TRBJ2-3, with D perhaps matching TRBD2 (6 bases). From germline, CDR1 is MDHEN and CDR2 SYDVKM. V was clipped by 6 bases and J by 6 bases, with 13 bases between them. The CDR3 totals 13 residues. The CDR3 protein is CASRRTGTDTQYF. The DNA for the CDR3 is TGTGCCAGCAGAAGAACCGGGACTGATACGCAGTATTTT.

The chain joins TRBV10-3 to TRBJ1-1, with 9 nucleotides matching TRBD1. The CDR3 runs to 13 residues. Trimming at V came to 7 bases and at J to 4 bases, leaving 4 bases not matched to a gene. Looked up from germline, CDR1 is ENHRY and CDR2 is SYGVKD. The CDR3, as DNA: TGTGCCATCAACGACAGGGGGAGCACTGAAGCTTTCTTT. Amino acids: CAINDRGSTEAFF.

This clone showed up just once. The rearrangement uses TRBV6-1 and TRBJ2-1, with D possibly being TRBD1 (6 bases). This CDR3 has 12 residues. Looked up from germline, CDR1 is MNHNS and CDR2 is SASEGT. V shed 4 bases and J shed 11 bases, with 12 bases lying between them. CDR3 region: CASSGWGRQQFF. The CDR3 DNA is TGTGCCAGCAGTGGGTGGGGGCGCCAGCAGTTCTTC.

V usage is TRBV4-2 and J usage is TRBJ2-7; maybe TRBD2 (6 bases). Germline lookup yields CDR1 LGHNA and CDR2 YNFKEQ. Trimming took off 1 base at V and 2 bases at J, with 12 bases between the two ends. This CDR3 comprises 15 residues. The DNA for the CDR3 is TGTGCCAGCAGCCAAGTCCGGGACTTTGCCTACGAGCAGTACTTC. As protein: CASSQVRDFAYEQYF.

As for this clone: Other DNA sequences in this sample translate to the same CDR3. The V gene is TRBV5-1, the J gene TRBJ2-7; the match to TRBD1 covers 7 bases. The junction had 2 bases not matched to a gene; V was cut back by 1 base and J by 1 base. CDR1 and CDR2 (germline): SGHRS, YFSETQ. The CDR3 is 14 amino acids. CDR3 DNA: TGCGCCAGCAGCTTGCAGGGGGTTTCCTACGAGCAGTACTTC. Its protein is CASSLQGVSYEQYF.

Concerning this clone itself: The sample holds other DNA sequences that translate to the same CDR3. The J gene is TRBJ2-3, the V gene TRBV5-4; a possible D gene is TRBD2 (6 bases). This CDR3 region has 14 residues. V lost 0 bases, J lost 2 bases, and 7 bases lay in between. Germline lookup yields CDR1 SGHNT and CDR2 YYREEE (reference sequence). The CDR3 is CASSLVGLTDTQYF. The CDR3 DNA reads as TGTGCCAGCAGCTTGGTGGGACTCACAGATACGCAGTATTTT. The full variable domain, rest sourced from reference TRBV5-4 and TRBJ2-3, is ETGVTQSPTHLIKTRGQQVTLRCSSQSGHNTVSWYQQALGQGPQFIFQYYREEENGRGNFPPRFSGLQFPNYSSELNVNALELDDSALYLCASSLVGLTDTQYFGPGTRLTVL.

The chain has TRBV5-1 and TRBJ2-1; 7 bases align to TRBD2. V lost 5 bases and J lost 2; bases outside the gene matches: 7. This CDR3 comprises 15 residues. Germline values: CDR1 SGHRS, CDR2 YFSETQ. CDR3 amino acids: CASRDGLVAYNEQFF. CDR3 bases: TGCGCCAGCAGGGATGGACTAGTTGCCTACAATGAGCAGTTCTTC.